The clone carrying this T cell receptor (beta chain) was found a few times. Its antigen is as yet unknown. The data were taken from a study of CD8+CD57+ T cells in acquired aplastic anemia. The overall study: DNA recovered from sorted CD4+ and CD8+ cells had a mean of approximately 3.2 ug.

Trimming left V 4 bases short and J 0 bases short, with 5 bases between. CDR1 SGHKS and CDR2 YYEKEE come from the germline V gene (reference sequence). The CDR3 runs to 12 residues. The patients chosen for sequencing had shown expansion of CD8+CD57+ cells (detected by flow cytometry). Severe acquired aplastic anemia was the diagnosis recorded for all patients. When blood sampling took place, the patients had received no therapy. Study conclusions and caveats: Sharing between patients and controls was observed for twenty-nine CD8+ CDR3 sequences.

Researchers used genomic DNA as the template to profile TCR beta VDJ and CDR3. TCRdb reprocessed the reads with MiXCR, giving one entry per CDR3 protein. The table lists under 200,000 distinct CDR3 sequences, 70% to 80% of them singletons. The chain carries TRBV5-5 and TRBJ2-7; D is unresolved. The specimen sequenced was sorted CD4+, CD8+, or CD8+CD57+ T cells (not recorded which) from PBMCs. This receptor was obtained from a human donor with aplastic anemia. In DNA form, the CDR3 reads TGTGCCAGCAGCCCCCCCTCCTACGAGCAGTACTTC. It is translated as CASSPPSYEQYF.